The clone carrying this T cell receptor beta chain was picked up a small number of times. With 9 bases clipped from V and 10 bases from J, the junction kept 9 bases outside the gene matches. Germline CDR1 is MNHNY and CDR2 is SVGAGI (reference sequence). The CDR3 spans 13 residues. The data are from a study of response to subunit inactivated influenza vaccine. TCRdb called the RT-PCR reads again in MiXCR, with one record for every CDR3 protein. The repertoire consists of under 200,000 distinct CDR3 sequences, with about an eighth occurring once and the leading ten covering 25% to 30%. The data also belong to a second study, concerning T cells expressing NK-cell markers. From that report: It was by 5'RACE template switching with UMIs that TCR beta cDNA was made. In sorted CD3+CD56+NKG2C+, CD3+CD56+NKG2C- and CD3+CD56-NKG2C+ T cells, TCR beta repertoires were obtained. Within the sequenced cohort of eight donors, seven exhibited HCMV seropositivity and one was seronegative. For several experiments, T cell sorting was restricted to the alpha-beta TCR population by means of an anti-gamma-delta TCR antibody. In several donors, dominant clonotypes made up about 25-65% of CD3+CD56-NKG2C+ cells.

The source material was CD8+ T cells sorted from PBMCs, sampled approximately 12 days after vaccination. The chain couples TRBV6-6 to TRBJ1-6, with 7 nucleotides matching TRBD1. This TCR was recovered from a man in his fifties who received an inactivated influenza vaccine. The CDR3 sequence: CASDTGAGSPLHF. In DNA form, the CDR3 reads TGTGCCAGTGATACAGGGGCCGGGTCACCCCTCCACTTT.